This passage covers 22 T cell receptor beta chains from one sample sequenced in a study of blood T cell repertoires in COVID-19. Sequencing used immunoSEQ multiplex PCR; TCRdb keeps in-frame clones, though not all of them. The sample has more than 75,000 clones; 85% to 90% are singletons. The sequencing input was peripheral blood. These receptors were taken from an elderly woman with acute or convalescent COVID-19.

Note on this clone: The conserved phenylalanine or tryptophan normally closing the CDR3 is absent here, so this likely arose from a read error. It is unclear where the CDR3 begins or ends on the DNA, so no DNA is shown, and the CDR3 is as TCRdb lists it. The V and J genes are TRBV3-1 (or the pseudogene TRBV3-2) and TRBJ2-7; the D segment call TRBD2 is taken from the table without a DNA check. The CDR3 extends over 9 residues, inclusive of both ends. Germline V gene data show CDR1 as LGHDT and CDR2 as YNNKEL (reference sequence). CDR3 in amino acids: CASSPYVAD.

The chain has TRBV5-6 and TRBJ1-2; D is perhaps TRBD1 (5 bases). V was clipped by 0 bases and J by 2 bases, with 17 bases between them. Per the germline V gene, CDR1 is SGHDT and CDR2 is YYEEEE. This CDR3 comprises 17 residues. CDR3 loop: CASSLGSTVRLNYGYTF. The DNA for the CDR3 is TGTGCCAGCAGCTTGGGGTCGACAGTCCGATTGAACTATGGCTACACCTTC.

The rearrangement joins TRBV27 to TRBJ2-1, with 10 bases lining up with TRBD2. Germline-derived CDR1 and CDR2 are MNHEY and SMNVEV (reference sequence). The junction had 11 bases not matched to a gene; V was cut back by 6 bases and J by 9 bases. The CDR3 has 15 residues. This CDR3 is CASSPTSGRVREQFF. DNA of the CDR3: TGTGCCAGCAGCCCAACCAGCGGGAGGGTCCGTGAGCAGTTCTTC.

CDR3 coding DNA: TGCAGCGTTTTAGCGGGGGTTGAGCAGTACTTC. Its protein is CSVLAGVEQYF. This chain uses TRBV29-1 with TRBJ2-7; 9 nucleotides align to TRBD2. This CDR3 has 11 residues. Germline V gene sequence: CDR1 SQVTM, CDR2 ANQGSEA. Losses at the gene ends were 5 bases for V and 7 bases for J; bases not matched to a gene: 3.

This clone was seen a handful of times. The V gene is TRBV5-6, the J gene TRBJ2-5; D not resolved. The CDR3 runs to 11 residues. Germline assignment: CDR1 SGHDT and CDR2 YYEEEE. V lost 0 bases to trimming and J lost 13 bases, with 10 bases between them. CDR3 sequence reads: CASSLAGTTYF. The CDR3 DNA is TGTGCCAGCAGCTTGGCAGGTACGACGTACTTC.

This chain connects TRBV2 to TRBJ1-1; D is uncertain. Trimming pared 4 bases from V and 3 bases from J, leaving 15 bases between. The CDR3 is made up of 15 amino acids. From germline, CDR1 is SNHLY and CDR2 FYNNEI. The CDR3 protein is CASSAGRVGHTEAFF. For the CDR3, the DNA is TGTGCCAGCAGTGCCGGGAGGGTAGGCCACACTGAAGCTTTCTTT.

The gene calls are TRBV9 and TRBJ2-7, with D hard to call. V lost 3 bases, J lost 2 bases, and 12 bases lay in between. Germline lookup yields CDR1 SGDLS and CDR2 YYNGEE. CDR3 length equals 14 residues. CDR3 in DNA: TGTGCCAGCAGCGCCCAACTATCTACCTACGAGCAGTACTTC. Translating gives CASSAQLSTYEQYF.

The chain joins TRBV6-5 to TRBJ2-3, with TRBD2 matching 7 bases. V lost 7 bases, J lost 0 bases, and 7 bases stayed unmatched. The germline V gene has CDR1 MNHEY and CDR2 SVGAGI. This CDR3 region has 15 residues. CDR3 sequence reads: CASTPSGASTDTQYF. The CDR3 DNA follows: TGTGCCAGCACCCCCAGCGGGGCTAGCACAGATACGCAGTATTTT.

This chain uses TRBV19 with TRBJ2-1; possibly TRBD2 for D (5 bases). V shed 4 bases and J shed 2 bases, with 15 bases lying between them. The CDR3 has 16 amino acids. Germline values: CDR1 LNHDA, CDR2 SQIVND (reference sequence). In nucleotides, the CDR3 is TGTGCCAGTAGTACCCTACCGAGCGGAGCCTACAATGAGCAGTTCTTC. The encoded protein is CASSTLPSGAYNEQFF.

This clone came up once. CDR3 in amino acids: CASSYNRGSTEAFF. The CDR3 nucleotides are TGTGCCAGCAGTTACAACAGGGGGAGCACTGAAGCTTTCTTT. This rearrangement joins TRBV6-6 to TRBJ1-1, with 8 nucleotides matching TRBD1. The CDR3 extends over 14 amino acids. Germline trimming cut 2 bases from V and 4 bases from J; bases unmatched to any gene: 3. Germline CDR1 is MNHNY and CDR2 is SVGAGI (reference sequence).

The V and J genes are TRBV7-9 and TRBJ2-3; no firm D call. The CDR3 runs to 15 residues. Germline assignment: CDR1 SEHNR and CDR2 FQNEAQ (reference sequence). Trimming took 1 base from V and 2 from J, leaving 10 bases between them. CDR3 in amino acids: CASSLERISTDTQYF. The CDR3 bases are TGTGCCAGCAGCTTAGAGCGTATCTCCACAGATACGCAGTATTTT.

The chain employs TRBV5-1 and TRBJ2-1; TRBD2 aligns across 13 bases. The CDR3 covers 17 residues. Germline V gene data show CDR1 as SGHRS and CDR2 as YFSETQ. J gave up 4 bases and V 2 bases, and 6 bases lay outside the gene matches. The CDR3 loop is CASSFRTSGRAYNEQFF. The CDR3 nucleotides are TGCGCCAGCAGCTTCCGGACTAGCGGGAGAGCTTACAATGAGCAGTTCTTC.

V and J are TRBV7-2 and TRBJ2-7, with D perhaps matching TRBD2 (6 bases). Per germline, CDR1 SGHTA and CDR2 FQGNSA. Trimming took off 1 base at V and 3 bases at J, with 13 bases between the two ends. CDR3 length: 15 amino acids. CDR3 sequence: CASSLVTGEGYEQYF. For the CDR3, the DNA is TGTGCCAGCAGCTTAGTAACGGGGGAAGGCTACGAGCAGTACTTC.

The chain couples TRBV12-3 or TRBV12-4 to TRBJ2-7; tentative D call: TRBD1 (5 bases). This CDR3 comprises 13 residues. V lost 2 bases, J lost 6 bases, and 11 bases lay in between. CDR3: CASSLLQGFEQYF. In nucleotides, the CDR3 is TGTGCCAGCAGTTTACTTCAGGGCTTCGAGCAGTACTTC.

The chain is built from TRBV7-6 and TRBJ2-6; 8 positions agree with TRBD2. V lost 1 base, J lost 2 bases, and 10 bases stayed unmatched. The CDR3 runs to 19 residues. Per the germline V gene, CDR1 is SGHVS and CDR2 is FNYEAQ. The CDR3: CASSLEPPGLVAGANVLTF. CDR3 nucleotides: TGTGCCAGCAGCTTAGAGCCTCCGGGACTAGTTGCTGGGGCCAACGTCCTGACTTTC.

The chain combines TRBV2 with TRBJ2-3; 13 bases are a match to TRBD2. In germline, CDR1 is SNHLY, CDR2 FYNNEI. The CDR3 sequence is 18 residues long. Trimming at V came to 4 bases and at J to 4 bases, leaving 11 bases not matched to a gene. The CDR3 coding sequence is TGTGCCAGCAGTGGCACTAGCGGGAGGGCCTTTCGCGCAGATACGCAGTATTTT. Encoded protein: CASSGTSGRAFRADTQYF.

V usage is TRBV4-1 and J usage is TRBJ1-1, with a possible D match to TRBD1 (6 bases). Trimming took 4 bases from V and 1 from J, leaving 13 bases between them. This CDR3 has 15 residues. Germline CDR1 reads MGHRA; CDR2 reads YSYEKL. CDR3 sequence reads: CASSREGHANTEAFF. The DNA of the CDR3 is TGCGCCAGCAGCCGAGAGGGACACGCGAACACTGAAGCTTTCTTT.

This clone came up once. The rearrangement joins TRBV5-1 to TRBJ2-1, with D uncertain. The V gene lost 0 bases and the J gene lost 2 bases, with 6 bases spanning the gap. CDR1 and CDR2 from the germline V gene are SGHRS and YFSETQ. The CDR3 length is 14 residues. In nucleotides, the CDR3 is TGCGCCAGCAGCTTGGTTGCAGCCTACAATGAGCAGTTCTTC. This translates into CASSLVAAYNEQFF.

The chain employs TRBV12-3 or TRBV12-4 and TRBJ1-1, with D hard to call. The ends were cut back, 6 bases at V and 1 base at J, with 9 bases in the middle. The CDR3 spans 13 residues. CDR3 amino acids: CASSLSGNTEAFF. The CDR3 DNA follows: TGTGCCAGCAGCCTATCGGGGAACACTGAAGCTTTCTTT.

The chain combines TRBV7-9 with TRBJ2-7, with D possibly being TRBD1 (6 bases). V shed 5 bases and J shed 2 bases, with 13 bases lying between them. This CDR3 has 14 residues. Germline loops: CDR1 SEHNR, CDR2 FQNEAQ (reference sequence). CDR3 sequence reads: CASSPLGQTYEQYF. For the CDR3, the DNA is TGTGCCAGCAGCCCCCTCGGACAGACCTACGAGCAGTACTTC.

The chain combines TRBV6-1 with TRBJ1-2; 9 bases align to TRBD1. J lost 2 bases, V lost 0 bases, and 7 bases had no gene match. CDR3 length: 17 amino acids. Looked up from germline, CDR1 is MNHNS and CDR2 is SASEGT. The CDR3 DNA reads as TGTGCCAGCAGTGAAGCGCTTGGGACAGGGTCGAACTATGGCTACACCTTC. It is translated as CASSEALGTGSNYGYTF.

This sequence joins TRBV5-1 and TRBJ1-1, with D possibly matching TRBD1 (5 bases). Germline V CDR1 and CDR2: SGHRS, YFSETQ. The ends were cut back, 0 bases at V and 1 base at J, with 7 bases in the middle. The CDR3 contains 14 residues. CDR3 sequence reads: CASSLDRPNTEAFF. DNA for the CDR3: TGCGCCAGCAGCTTGGACAGGCCGAACACTGAAGCTTTCTTT.